This T cell receptor (beta chain) emerged from a study of T-cell reconstitution after alpha-beta-depleted transplantation in children (dated by TCRdb to about 2016). Notes on the research overall: Using TCR repertoire profiling, the study followed T-cell immune reconstitution in a quantitative way in children after TCRalphabeta/CD19-depleted allogeneic hematopoietic cell transplantation.

This specimen's treatment or condition label, per the study, means: allogeneic hematopoietic cell transplantation with graft depleted of TCRalphabeta T cells and CD19 B cells. TCRalphabeta/CD19-depleted allogeneic hematopoietic cell grafts were given to the transplant recipients, all of whom were children. The research as a whole found: Over subsequent months, a decline in hyperexpanded clone frequencies was noted, and after one year, T-cell counts and TCRbeta diversity were mostly ascribed to newly produced T cells. The apparently early recovery of alphabetaT-cell counts about two months after transplant reportedly depended on only several hundred rapidly expanded clones that came from non-depleted graft cells. In some patients, the high TCRbeta diversity seen at day 60 was put down to recipient T cells and intrathymic progenitors that had survived conditioning.

Libraries were prepared through PCR. The sequencing machine was an Illumina HiSeq 2500. TCR libraries were prepared with molecular barcoding, using unique molecular identifiers to normalize TCRbeta repertoire quantification. TCRdb ran its own pipeline on the public reads, namely fastp trimming at Q25 and MiXCR clone calling, and kept in-frame beta chains. Rows with one shared CDR3 protein collapse into an entry with the most common genes and DNA. A total of 480,000 or so distinct CDR3 sequences appear in this sample, about 10% of them only once. 2% of the sample rests with the top ten. Comment on this clonotype: Its specific antigen is unknown. Base qualities are not provided; no much larger clone lies one nucleotide away.

Material: PBMCs, obtained before TCRalphabeta/CD19-depleted stem cell transplant. The origin of this receptor is a child aged 2 to 15 with inherited bone marrow failure, due to receive a stem cell transplant.

The CDR3 sequence is CASSLERLSTDTQYF. The nucleotide sequence is given as TGTGCCAGCAGTTTAGAAAGGCTGAGCACAGATACGCAGTATTTT. The V gene is TRBV12-3 or TRBV12-4 and the J gene is TRBJ2-3, with the D gene uncertain. V was cut back by 1 base and J by 0 bases, leaving a gap of 8 bases between them. The CDR3 numbers 15 residues from cysteine through phenylalanine. Of all the DNA, just the CDR3 is kept, 45 bases in frame from base 1.